The sample holds many counts of the clone carrying this T cell receptor beta chain. Its target is not known. The sample originates from a study of response to subunit inactivated influenza vaccine. Study results and limitations: T cells newly recruited by each seasonal influenza vaccination are few, the authors suggested.

CDR1 and CDR2 (germline): SQVTM, ANQGSEA. V lost 0 bases and J 2 bases, leaving 6 bases between the germline ends. The CDR3 runs to 13 residues. TCRdb re-called the RT-PCR reads through MiXCR, storing one row per CDR3 protein. The data show hundreds of thousands of distinct CDR3 sequences, with approximately 12% seen just once and 7.5% to 10% held by the top ten. The chain carries TRBV29-1 and TRBJ2-3; D not resolved. The sequencing used non-naive T cells sorted from PBMCs, collected 14 days before vaccination. This TCR derives from a middle-aged man who received an inactivated influenza vaccine. CDR3 bases: TGCAGCGTTGAAGATTCCGACACAGATACGCAGTATTTT. It translates to CSVEDSDTDTQYF.